These T cell receptor beta chains were read from a single sample in a study of monozygotic twins with inflammatory bowel disease. Using the 5' RACE reads, TCRdb records one entry per CDR3 protein without DNA. The sample table sets out 350,000 to 550,000 distinct CDR3 sequences. Sequencing was done on a sample of blood. Every receptor here comes from a human donor with ulcerative colitis or Crohn's disease, or a healthy co-twin of an affected twin (not recorded which). Each CDR3 is given with its conserved first and last residue.

v_call	j_call	cdr3_aa
TRBV3-1	TRBJ1-5	CASSHGQNQPQHF
TRBV20-1	TRBJ2-3	CSAIAGGAEHTDTQYF
TRBV20-1	TRBJ1-3	CSARDPRNSGNTIYF
TRBV20-1	TRBJ1-4	CSASQGGVYEKLFF
TRBV14	TRBJ1-6	CASSQDAGLGYSPLHF
TRBV5-5	TRBJ2-5	CASSLGLRDSQETQYF
TRBV5-1	TRBJ2-3	CASSFGGTQYF
TRBV12-3/TRBV12-4	TRBJ2-1	CASSPHGPADEQFF
TRBV12-3/TRBV12-4	TRBJ2-4	CASSDGTGSFGAKNIQYF
TRBV9	TRBJ2-3	CASSVALATDTQYF
TRBV2	TRBJ1-1	CASNRQAQNTEAFF
TRBV12-3/TRBV12-4	TRBJ1-1	CASSFTNTEAFF
TRBV19	TRBJ2-7	CASSQRQGAYEQYF
TRBV5-1	TRBJ2-7	CASSLREGSYEQYF
TRBV5-4	TRBJ2-7	CASSIRDRASYEQYF
TRBV27	TRBJ2-2	CASKELAGAFSGELFF
TRBV5-1	TRBJ1-1	CASSATEHTEAFF
TRBV3-1	TRBJ2-5	CASSLEHRGTETQYF
TRBV9	TRBJ2-1	CASSVALAAYNEQFF
TRBV10-3	TRBJ2-1	CAISQREVNNEQFF
TRBV7-8	TRBJ2-2	CASSQGEREIDGELFF
TRBV27	TRBJ2-7	CASSPDRIPVPYEQYF
TRBV29-1	TRBJ1-1	CSVGGLNTEAFF
TRBV7-9	TRBJ2-2	CASSLARWNTGELFF
TRBV18	TRBJ1-5	CASSQQGDYQPQHF